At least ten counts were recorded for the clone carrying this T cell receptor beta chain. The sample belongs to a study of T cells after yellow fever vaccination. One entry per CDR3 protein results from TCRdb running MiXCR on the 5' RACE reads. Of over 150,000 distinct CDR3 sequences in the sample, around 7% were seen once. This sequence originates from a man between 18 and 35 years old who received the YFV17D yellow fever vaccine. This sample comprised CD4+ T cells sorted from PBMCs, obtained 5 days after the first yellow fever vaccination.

The CDR3 nucleotides read TGTGCTAGTGGTTTGGTACTAGGACAGGTATACAATGAGCAGTTCTTC. Its protein is CASGLVLGQVYNEQFF. The rearrangement links TRBV12-5 to TRBJ2-1; 7 nucleotides agree with TRBD1. Germline lookup yields CDR1 LGHNT and CDR2 FRNRAP. Germline trimming cut 0 bases from V and 4 bases from J; bases unmatched to any gene: 6. The CDR3 sequence is 16 residues long.